The 20 T cell receptor beta chains below come from one sample, sequenced in a study of cytomegalovirus exposure and HLA in healthy donors. Assay: immunoSEQ multiplex PCR; the TCRdb copy retains only in-frame clones and omits some. The repertoire holds around 55,000 clones, with 90% as singletons. Material: PBMCs. These receptors were obtained from a man aged 18 to 30 in good health and CMV-seronegative.

The chain couples TRBV29-1 to TRBJ2-1; D perhaps matches TRBD2 (6 bases). The CDR3 is made up of 13 amino acids. Germline assignment: CDR1 SQVTM and CDR2 ANQGSEA. V was trimmed by 3 bases and J by 6 bases, leaving 12 bases between them. CDR3 sequence (DNA): TGCAGCGTTGACGGTTTCGGGGGCAATGAGCAGTTCTTC. It specifies CSVDGFGGNEQFF.

The chain joins TRBV5-1 to TRBJ2-1, with 11 nucleotides matching TRBD2. V lost 10 bases to trimming and J lost 7 bases; unmatched junction nucleotides: 7. Germline CDR1 reads SGHRS; CDR2 reads YFSETQ. This CDR3 is 13 amino acids long. This CDR3 reads CASSSGRRNEQFF. The CDR3, as DNA: TGCGCCTCCTCTAGCGGGAGGCGGAATGAGCAGTTCTTC.

The rearrangement joins TRBV27 to TRBJ1-3, with a possible D match to TRBD1 (6 bases). The germline V gene has CDR1 MNHEY and CDR2 SMNVEV (reference sequence). Deletions cut 5 bases from V and 4 bases from J, with 9 bases between. The CDR3 has 13 amino acids. This CDR3 reads CASSPQGGNTIYF. For the CDR3, the DNA is TGTGCCAGCAGTCCCCAGGGGGGAAACACCATATATTTT.

The rearrangement links TRBV27 to TRBJ2-7; possibly TRBD2 for D (5 bases). This CDR3 has 13 amino acids. The V gene lost 6 bases and the J gene lost 3 bases, with 12 bases spanning the gap. Germline CDR1 is MNHEY and CDR2 is SMNVEV (reference sequence). CDR3 residues: CASSPNGVYEQYF. CDR3 DNA: TGTGCCAGCAGCCCAAACGGGGTCTACGAGCAGTACTTC.

The chain employs TRBV9 and TRBJ2-3; D is possibly TRBD2 (6 bases). Per germline, CDR1 SGDLS and CDR2 YYNGEE. Trimming took 3 bases from V and 0 from J, leaving 8 bases between them. CDR3 length equals 14 residues. In DNA, the CDR3 is TGTGCCAGCAGCGCCCTAGCGAGCACAGATACGCAGTATTTT. As protein: CASSALASTDTQYF.

The V and J genes are TRBV2 and TRBJ1-2; tentative D call: TRBD1 (5 bases). Germline values: CDR1 SNHLY, CDR2 FYNNEI. The CDR3 is 12 amino acids. V shed 8 bases and J shed 4 bases, with 11 bases lying between them. CDR3 in DNA: TGTGCCAGCCATCGGGGGGGCTATGGCTACACCTTC. Residues: CASHRGGYGYTF.

This clone was recorded once. The genes are TRBV7-9 and TRBJ2-3; TRBD2 matches 8 bases. V lost 3 bases and J lost 6; bases outside the gene matches: 5. The CDR3 sequence is 14 residues long. Germline CDR1 is SEHNR and CDR2 is FQNEAQ (reference sequence). In nucleotides, the CDR3 is TGTGCCAGCAGCTTCGGGGTAGCGGGGGATACGCAGTATTTT. Translating it yields CASSFGVAGDTQYF.

The chain combines TRBV15 with TRBJ2-1, with 9 bases aligning to TRBD2. Trimming took 9 bases from V and 5 from J; bases not matched to a gene: 8. CDR1 and CDR2 from the germline V gene are LNHNV and YYDKDF (reference sequence). The CDR3 is 14 amino acids. The CDR3 spells CATGSSGMHNEQFF. The CDR3 bases are TGTGCCACAGGCTCTAGCGGGATGCACAATGAGCAGTTCTTC.

This chain uses TRBV18 with TRBJ2-6; tentative D call: TRBD2 (6 bases). The V end lost 0 bases, the J end lost 0 bases, and 6 bases lay between the germline ends. Germline V gene data show CDR1 as KGHSH and CDR2 as LQKENI. This CDR3 has 16 residues. CDR3 nucleotides: TGTGCCAGCTCACCACCCGGGAGCTCTGGGGCCAACGTCCTGACTTTC. Its protein is CASSPPGSSGANVLTF.

Here the CDR3 reads CASSTGLGATGEAFF. CDR3 sequence (DNA): TGTGCCAGCTCTACAGGATTGGGGGCTACTGGTGAAGCTTTCTTT. V usage is TRBV18 and J usage is TRBJ1-1, with D possibly matching TRBD1 (6 bases). CDR3 length: 15 amino acids. Trimming removed 6 bases at V and 7 bases at J, with 21 bases between. The germline CDR1 and CDR2 sequences are KGHSH and LQKENI.

The chain is built from TRBV4-2 and TRBJ2-3, with TRBD2 matching 7 bases. From germline, CDR1 is LGHNA and CDR2 YNFKEQ. V dropped 4 bases and J dropped 3; count of bases not matched to a gene: 10. This CDR3 has 16 residues. CDR3 sequence reads: CASSPESAGATDTQYF. DNA of the CDR3: TGTGCCAGCAGCCCAGAATCGGCGGGAGCGACAGATACGCAGTATTTT.

The genes are TRBV28 and TRBJ1-5; D gene ambiguous. Germline V gene lookup returns CDR1 MDHEN and CDR2 SYDVKM. The V end lost 7 bases, the J end lost 7 bases, and 14 bases lay between the germline ends. CDR3 length: 13 amino acids. CDR3 amino acids: CASTGRKHQPQHF. CDR3 DNA sequence: TGTGCCAGCACCGGCAGGAAACACCAGCCCCAGCATTTT.

V is TRBV11-3 and J is TRBJ2-6; D not certain. The CDR3 runs to 19 residues. The germline V gene has CDR1 SGHNT and CDR2 YENEEA. V was shortened by 2 bases and J by 1 base, with 18 bases between the two germline ends. The CDR3, as DNA: TGTGCCAGCAGCTTAAGGAGCAGTTCAGATGGGTCTGGGGCCAACGTCCTGACTTTC. It yields the protein CASSLRSSSDGSGANVLTF.

The chain couples TRBV2 to TRBJ2-2; 10 bases agree with TRBD2. The CDR3 extends over 13 amino acids. In germline, CDR1 is SNHLY, CDR2 FYNNEI. V lost 6 bases to trimming and J lost 15 bases; unmatched junction nucleotides: 10. CDR3: CASSQKLAGDLFF. CDR3 DNA: TGTGCCAGCAGCCAAAAGCTAGCGGGAGATTTGTTTTTT.

CDR3 protein: CASKTGTGPSYEQYF. The CDR3 coding sequence is TGTGCCAGCAAGACCGGGACAGGGCCATCCTACGAGCAGTACTTC. The chain joins TRBV6-5 to TRBJ2-7; 9 bases are a match to TRBD1. CDR1 is MNHEY, CDR2 SVGAGI, per germline. J gave up 1 base and V 7 bases, and 8 bases lay outside the gene matches. The CDR3 totals 15 residues.

The chain links TRBV5-8 to TRBJ2-6, with D possibly being TRBD2 (5 bases). Trimming took off 1 base at V and 0 bases at J, with 11 bases between the two ends. The CDR3 totals 17 residues. The germline V gene encodes CDR1 SGHTS and CDR2 YDEGEE. The CDR3 spells CASSLSTGFSGANVLTF. CDR3 DNA sequence: TGTGCCAGCAGCTTGAGTACGGGATTCTCTGGGGCCAACGTCCTGACTTTC.

The chain is built from TRBV6-5 and TRBJ1-3; a weak D match, TRBD1 (5 bases). CDR1 and CDR2 (germline): MNHEY, SVGAGI. The CDR3 is 15 residues long. V was cut by 5 bases and J by 0 bases, with 11 bases left in between. The CDR3 bases are TGTGCCAGCAGTCTCGACAGCTACTCTGGAAACACCATATATTTT. Amino acid sequence: CASSLDSYSGNTIYF.

A single count supports this clone. The gene calls are TRBV7-8 and TRBJ2-7; D not certain. The ends were cut back, 3 bases at V and 3 bases at J, with 12 bases in the middle. The V gene's germline CDR1 is SGHVS and CDR2 FQNEAQ. The CDR3 runs 14 residues. The CDR3 protein is CASSFQPRNYEQYF. The DNA for the CDR3 is TGTGCCAGCAGCTTTCAGCCTAGGAACTACGAGCAGTACTTC.

The V call is TRBV28, the J call TRBJ2-5, with no clear D. Germline V lookup: CDR1 MDHEN, CDR2 SYDVKM. Trimming took off 2 bases at V and 4 bases at J, with 11 bases between the two ends. The CDR3 loop spans 14 amino acids. The CDR3 protein is CASSLPGLAETQYF. Here the CDR3 DNA reads TGTGCCAGCAGTTTACCAGGCCTTGCAGAGACCCAGTACTTC.

Here the CDR3 DNA reads TGCGCCAGCAGTGAGTCTCGAGGGGGCCTGGGTGAAGCTTTCTTT. Residues: CASSESRGGLGEAFF. The V and J genes are TRBV10-1 and TRBJ1-1; 7 positions agree with TRBD1. Germline V lookup: CDR1 WNHNN, CDR2 SYGVQD (reference sequence). V was pared by 0 bases and J by 7 bases, with 8 bases of the junction left unmatched. The CDR3 has 15 amino acids.